The 14 T cell receptor beta chains below all came from one sample that was sequenced in a study of shared clonotypes between healthy human individuals. Profiled with immunoSEQ multiplex PCR; TCRdb holds only in-frame clones, not every one. The data contain a few million clones, 93% of them singletons. Naive CD8 cells, CD45RO-negative and positively selected for CCR7, excluded terminally differentiated effector memory CD45RA+ cells. Sequencing was done on a sample of naive CD8+ T cells from PBMCs. The source is a man aged 18 to 29 in good health. Some clones in this sample may be carry-over from other donors' samples.

This clone was counted a single time. The V gene is TRBV10-3, the J gene TRBJ2-5; D might be TRBD1 (5 bases). Trimming pared 3 bases from V and 2 bases from J, leaving 13 bases between. The V gene's germline CDR1 is ENHRY and CDR2 SYGVKD. The CDR3 loop spans 15 amino acids. CDR3 residues: CAISDPRQIQETQYF. The CDR3 DNA reads as TGTGCCATCAGTGACCCCCGACAGATTCAAGAGACCCAGTACTTC.

The genes are TRBV28 and TRBJ1-5, with a possible D match to TRBD1 (6 bases). V was trimmed by 6 bases and J by 4 bases, leaving 13 bases between them. CDR1 and CDR2 (germline): MDHEN, SYDVKM. The CDR3 runs 14 residues. Here the CDR3 reads CASRPTGMNQPQHF. CDR3 bases: TGTGCCAGCAGACCTACAGGGATGAATCAGCCCCAGCATTTT.

The genes are TRBV4-1 and TRBJ2-7; 8 bases are shared with TRBD1. V shed 1 base and J 5 bases; nucleotides not matched to a gene: 7. Germline V gives CDR1 MGHRA, CDR2 YSYEKL. The CDR3 spans 15 residues. CDR3 protein: CASSQGTGSMNEQYF. DNA for the CDR3: TGCGCCAGCAGCCAAGGGACAGGGTCAATGAACGAGCAGTACTTC.

This clone appeared a single time. The chain links TRBV27 to TRBJ2-1; 8 bases fit TRBD2. CDR1 is MNHEY, CDR2 SMNVEV, per germline (reference sequence). The CDR3 sequence is 16 residues long. After removal of 6 bases from V and 10 bases from J, the junction contained 17 bases not matched to a gene. The DNA for the CDR3 is TGTGCCAGCAGCCGCGTGGGGCTAGCGGGCCCAATGGAGCAGTTCTTC. Translating gives CASSRVGLAGPMEQFF.

The chain employs TRBV6-5 and TRBJ2-7, with no clear D. From germline, CDR1 is MNHEY and CDR2 SVGAGI. The CDR3 contains 14 residues. Trimming pared 4 bases from V and 2 bases from J, leaving 12 bases between. The CDR3 here is CASSFRLTTYEQYF. DNA of the CDR3: TGTGCCAGCAGTTTCCGATTAACCACCTACGAGCAGTACTTC.

The V call is TRBV5-5, the J call TRBJ2-7, with D perhaps being TRBD1 or TRBD2 (5 bases each). The CDR3 totals 15 residues. V lost 2 bases and J 0 bases, leaving 12 bases between the germline ends. The germline gives CDR1 SGHKS, CDR2 YYEKEE (reference sequence). The CDR3, as DNA: TGTGCCAGCAGCTTTATGTGGGGGAGCTCCTACGAGCAGTACTTC. Protein product: CASSFMWGSSYEQYF.

A few counts support this clone. This chain joins TRBV29-1 and TRBJ1-4, with D uncertain. V lost 4 bases to trimming and J lost 0 bases, with 3 bases between them. In germline, CDR1 is SQVTM, CDR2 ANQGSEA. The CDR3 spans 12 residues. CDR3 DNA: TGCAGCGTTGGCCCAACTAATGAAAAACTGTTTTTT. It yields the protein CSVGPTNEKLFF.

The V call is TRBV28, the J call TRBJ2-3, with D perhaps assigned TRBD1 or TRBD2 (5 bases each). CDR3 length: 14 residues. Looked up from germline, CDR1 is MDHEN and CDR2 is SYDVKM. V gave up 7 bases and J gave up 11 bases, with 22 bases separating them. CDR3 coding DNA: TGTGCCAGCACCCACAGGCGCGCACCGAGGGTGCAGTATTTT. Translated: CASTHRRAPRVQYF.

DNA of the CDR3: TGTGCCAGTAGATTGGGGGCTGAGCAGTTCTTC. This translates into CASRLGAEQFF. The rearrangement uses TRBV19 and TRBJ2-1, with D perhaps matching TRBD1 (6 bases). CDR1 is LNHDA and CDR2 is SQIVND in the germline V gene (reference sequence). V lost 6 bases, J lost 9 bases, and 9 bases lay in between. This CDR3 has 11 residues.

A remark on this clone: The sample holds other DNA sequences that translate to the same CDR3. The V gene is TRBV5-6, the J gene TRBJ1-3; D not resolved. V lost 0 bases, J lost 4 bases, and 8 bases lay in between. Per germline, CDR1 SGHDT and CDR2 YYEEEE. The CDR3 loop spans 14 amino acids. The CDR3 region is CASSLEGSGNTIYF. The CDR3 DNA is TGTGCCAGCAGCTTGGAAGGATCCGGAAACACCATATATTTT.

Here the CDR3 reads CATSKGPTNEKLFF. Written as DNA, the CDR3 is TGCGCCACCTCGAAGGGGCCAACTAATGAAAAACTGTTTTTT. The J gene is TRBJ1-4, the V gene TRBV4-1, with D maybe TRBD1 (5 bases). Trimming took off 10 bases at V and 0 bases at J, with 12 bases between the two ends. The germline CDR1 and CDR2 sequences are MGHRA and YSYEKL. CDR3 length: 14 residues.

The V call is TRBV5-1, the J call TRBJ1-2; perhaps TRBD1 as D (5 bases). Per germline, CDR1 SGHRS and CDR2 YFSETQ. V lost 1 base to trimming and J lost 4 bases, with 17 bases between them. The CDR3 contains 16 residues. The CDR3: CASSLRRGDPVYGYTF. The CDR3 DNA follows: TGCGCCAGCAGCTTGCGCCGGGGGGATCCCGTCTATGGCTACACCTTC.

The rearrangement links TRBV28 to TRBJ2-7; D uncertain. Trimming removed 4 bases from V and 1 base from J, with 11 bases in between. The CDR3 contains 14 residues. Germline values: CDR1 MDHEN, CDR2 SYDVKM. CDR3 protein: CASSWRGGSYEQYF. CDR3 sequence (DNA): TGTGCCAGCAGTTGGCGTGGTGGGTCCTACGAGCAGTACTTC.

The chain links TRBV7-9 to TRBJ2-7; perhaps D is TRBD1 or TRBD2 (5 bases each). CDR1 and CDR2 (germline): SEHNR, FQNEAQ (reference sequence). The CDR3 runs to 14 residues. With 5 bases removed from V and 2 bases from J, the gap between germline ends came to 13 bases. The CDR3 is CASSTGSGPYEQYF. The CDR3 nucleotides read TGTGCCAGCAGCACCGGGTCGGGGCCCTACGAGCAGTACTTC.